The clone carrying this TCR beta chain was seen a single time. TCRdb's copy holds only in-frame clones and misses some; the assay was immunoSEQ multiplex PCR. The data show some 100,000 clones, about 92% seen once. This specimen comes from a study of T cell changes during pregnancy in multiple sclerosis. Germline CDR1 reads SNHLY; CDR2 reads FYNNEI. This CDR3 region has 15 residues. The V gene lost 5 bases and the J gene lost 1 base, with 14 bases spanning the gap. The specimen was peripheral blood, collected in the second trimester of pregnancy. The V and J genes are TRBV2 and TRBJ1-2; TRBD1 might be the D (5 bases). The receptor was derived from a female donor with multiple sclerosis, enrolled in a pregnancy study. DNA of the CDR3: TGTGCCAGCAGTCCCCGGACAAACAATAACTATGGCTACACCTTC. Its translation: CASSPRTNNNYGYTF.